This note documents a single TCR beta chain sequence. This sample was taken from a study of CD8+ T cells in alopecia areata. Trimming cost V 0 bases and J 10 bases, with 15 bases left between them. The CDR3 is 13 amino acids. The germline CDR1 and CDR2 sequences are SQVTM and ANQGSEA. It was cDNA, reverse transcribed from extracted RNA, that served as the sequencing template. TCRdb's copy holds only in-frame clones and misses some; the assay was immunoSEQ multiplex PCR. The sample includes roughly 250,000 clones, less than 80% of them seen just once. The study team obtained lesional scalp punch biopsies and peripheral blood from alopecia areata patients.

The rearrangement uses TRBV29-1 and TRBJ2-5; D possibly corresponds to TRBD2 (7 bases). The clonotype comes from a human donor with alopecia areata. The input for sequencing was CD4+ T cells sorted from blood, taken at week 0. CDR3 bases: TGCAGCGTTGAAGAGAGGGGGGGGTTCTACCAGTACTTC. Translated: CSVEERGGFYQYF.